These T cell receptor beta chains were read from a single sample in a study of regulatory T cells in long-lasting Graves disease. In TCRdb, the multiplex PCR reads were re-called with MiXCR into one record per CDR3 protein. The sample yields roughly 560,000 distinct CDR3 sequences, around 12% seen once. These data were also filed under a second study, of T cells in Graves' hyperthyroidism and ophthalmopathy.

The source was peripheral blood mononuclear cells (PBMCs), collected at new diagnosis, from a patient treated with antithyroid drugs. These receptors all come from a woman younger than 45 with Graves disease. Each CDR3 is given with its conserved first and last residue. A D gene is named only where the DNA matches it firmly. Size tells how often a clone was seen (once, few, many) or the class of an expanded clone, and some rows leave it out.

v_call	clone_size	d_call	j_call	cdr3_nt	cdr3_aa
TRBV9	many	NA	TRBJ1-5	TGTGCCAGCAGCGTACAGGATAATCAGCCCCAGCATTTT	CASSVQDNQPQHF
TRBV30	few	TRBD1	TRBJ2-1	TGTGCCTGGAGTACACAACCCCGGGACAGGGGGTCAAATGAGCAGTTCTTC	CAWSTQPRDRGSNEQFF
TRBV20-1	few	TRBD2	TRBJ2-7	TGCAGTGCTAGCCCCGGGACTAGAGGCGACGAGCAGTACTTC	CSASPGTRGDEQYF
TRBV9	many	TRBD2	TRBJ2-1	TGTGCCAGCAGCCCTCGACTAGCGGAATACAATGAGCAGTTCTTC	CASSPRLAEYNEQFF
TRBV5-4	few	NA	TRBJ2-3	TGTGCCAGCAGCCCCTATGGGGGAGGAGGAGCAGATACGCAGTATTTT	CASSPYGGGGADTQYF
TRBV5-6	many	TRBD1	TRBJ2-5	TGTGCCAGCAGCCGGGACAGGGAAGTTGAGACCCAGTACTTC	CASSRDREVETQYF
TRBV3-1	many	TRBD2	TRBJ2-1	TGTGCCAGCAGCTCTGGTAGCGGGGGAAACTACAATGAGCAGTTCTTC	CASSSGSGGNYNEQFF
TRBV28	NA	TRBD2	TRBJ2-7	TGTGCCGGCAGTTTCTTTCAGTGGTCGCCGGGAGGGCCCGACGAGCAGTACTTC	CAGSFFQWSPGGPDEQYF
TRBV7-2	many	TRBD1	TRBJ1-2	TGTGCCAGCAGCGCCGGGACAGGACTCTATGGCTACACCTTC	CASSAGTGLYGYTF
TRBV19	many	NA	TRBJ1-1	TGTGCCAGTAGTATAGGACGGGCCGAGGGACGAGCTTTCTTT	CASSIGRAEGRAFF
TRBV27	NA	TRBD2	TRBJ2-5	TGTGCCAGCAGTTTAATCGGCGGGGGGGAGACCCAGTACTTC	CASSLIGGGETQYF
TRBV5-1	many	NA	TRBJ1-2	TGCGCCAGCAGCTTGGACGTCCAGGGAGTGGATGGCTACACCTTC	CASSLDVQGVDGYTF
TRBV7-9	many	NA	TRBJ2-2	TGTGCCAGCAGCTTAGGCGGGGTGAACACCGGGGAGCTGTTTTTT	CASSLGGVNTGELFF
TRBV20-1	NA	NA	TRBJ1-6	TGCAGTGCTAGAGTACGGGGACGGTCACCCCTCCACTTT	CSARVRGRSPLHF
TRBV12-3/TRBV12-4	NA	TRBD1	TRBJ1-2	TGTGCCAGCAGTGCGAGGACAGGAAGGTTTGGCTACACCTTC	CASSARTGRFGYTF
TRBV20-1	many	NA	TRBJ2-3	TGCAGTGCCCCGGGCGGAGATACGCAGTATTTT	CSAPGGDTQYF
TRBV12-3/TRBV12-4	once	NA	TRBJ2-5	TGTGCCAGTCGGAGTCCGGGGGAGACCCAGTACTTC	CASRSPGETQYF
TRBV9	few	NA	TRBJ1-1	TGTGCCAGCAGCGCCAGCCCGATCTTAATGAACACTGAAGCTTTCTTT	CASSASPILMNTEAFF
TRBV27	NA	TRBD2	TRBJ2-1	TGTGCCGGGGGGGGTAGCGGGTCCTTAGGGAATGAGCAGTTCTTC	CAGGGSGSLGNEQFF
TRBV5-6	many	TRBD1	TRBJ2-7	TGTGCCAGCAGCCTCGGGACAGGGTTATACGAGCAGTACTTC	CASSLGTGLYEQYF
TRBV10-3	many	NA	TRBJ1-6	TGTGCCATCAGTGAGTTGGGTGGCTACTCACCCCTCCACTTT	CAISELGGYSPLHF
TRBV20-1	many	NA	TRBJ2-7	TGCAGTGCTCCCGAACCTCAACAAGGCTCCTACGAGCAGTACTTC	CSAPEPQQGSYEQYF
TRBV28	many	NA	TRBJ2-7	TGTGCCAGCAGTTTATTAGTCGGGTCTTCCTACGAGCAGTACTTC	CASSLLVGSSYEQYF
TRBV11-2	many	NA	TRBJ1-1	TGTGCCAGTGGGGCACCACTTCGGACGAACACTGAAGCTTTCTTT	CASGAPLRTNTEAFF
TRBV15	many	TRBD1	TRBJ1-5	TGTGCCACCAGGGACTACAGGGGAGTCCAGCCCCAGCATTTT	CATRDYRGVQPQHF
TRBV12-3/TRBV12-4	many	NA	TRBJ2-1	TGTGCCTCCCGCCAGGGAGGAAATGAGCAGTTCTTC	CASRQGGNEQFF
TRBV28	many	NA	TRBJ1-2	TGTGCCAGCAGTTACCAAGGGACTCTCTATGGCTACACCTTC	CASSYQGTLYGYTF
TRBV20-1	many	NA	TRBJ1-1	TGCAGTGCCACTACAGGGAGGGGCACTGAAGCTTTCTTT	CSATTGRGTEAFF
TRBV28	many	TRBD2	TRBJ2-5	TGTGCCAGCAGTTTCCTAGCGGGGCCAGGGGAGACCCAGTACTTC	CASSFLAGPGETQYF
TRBV30	few	TRBD2	TRBJ2-3	TGTGCCTTTAGCGGGCCTACGCCCGCCGAGACGCAGTATTTT	CAFSGPTPAETQYF
TRBV15	many	NA	TRBJ2-7	TGTGCCACCAGCAGCGGAGGGTCAGTCGACGAGCAGTACTTC	CATSSGGSVDEQYF
TRBV6-1	many	TRBD2	TRBJ2-7	TGTGCCAGCAGGGAGGCGGGACTAGCGGTCTCCTACGAGCAGTACTTC	CASREAGLAVSYEQYF
TRBV30	many	TRBD1	TRBJ1-4	TGTGCCTGGAAGGGGGGACAGCTCCGGGAAAAACTGTTTTTT	CAWKGGQLREKLFF
TRBV18	many	NA	TRBJ1-1	TGTGCCAGCAGCCCCGGGGGACCCGAGGCTTTCTTT	CASSPGGPEAFF
TRBV19	many	NA	TRBJ1-1	TGTGCCAGTAGTATTGTAACTACAGGGACGCCTGAAGCTTTCTTT	CASSIVTTGTPEAFF
TRBV5-1	NA	NA	TRBJ2-1	TGCGCCAGCAGCTTCCCCGGGGGACTCAGCTCCTACAATGAGCAGTTCTTC	CASSFPGGLSSYNEQFF
TRBV28	many	NA	TRBJ2-4	TGTGCCAGCAGCCCAGCGGAAAACATTCAGTACTTC	CASSPAENIQYF
TRBV19	many	NA	TRBJ2-1	TGTGCCACTCGGAGGGAGGGGGGCTACAATGAGCAGTTCTTC	CATRREGGYNEQFF
TRBV28	many	NA	TRBJ1-1	TGTGCCAGCGGTGGGGGTTGGAGAACTGAAGCTTTCTTT	CASGGGWRTEAFF
TRBV6-1	NA	NA	TRBJ2-2	TGTGCCAGCGGAGTCCGGGACTTTTCCACCGGGGAGCTGTTTTTT	CASGVRDFSTGELFF